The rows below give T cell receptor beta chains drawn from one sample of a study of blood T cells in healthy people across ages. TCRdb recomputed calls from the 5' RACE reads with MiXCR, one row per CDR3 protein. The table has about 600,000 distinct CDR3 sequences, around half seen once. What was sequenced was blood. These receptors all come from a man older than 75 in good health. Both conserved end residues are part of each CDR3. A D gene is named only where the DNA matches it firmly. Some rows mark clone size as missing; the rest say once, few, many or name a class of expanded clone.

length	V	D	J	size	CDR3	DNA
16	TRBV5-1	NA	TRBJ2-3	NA	CASSSPGSASTDTQYF	TGCGCCAGCAGCTCCCCGGGGTCTGCTAGCACAGATACGCAGTATTTT
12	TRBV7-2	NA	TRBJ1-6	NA	CVSSPLGSPLHF	TGTGTCAGCAGCCCCCTCGGCTCACCCCTCCACTTT
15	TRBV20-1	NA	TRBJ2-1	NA	CSARGYSLPYNEQFF	TGCAGTGCTAGAGGGTACAGCTTGCCCTACAATGAGCAGTTCTTC
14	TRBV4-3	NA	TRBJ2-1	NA	CASSQDRRYNEQFF	TGCGCCAGCAGCCAAGATCGGCGGTACAATGAGCAGTTCTTC
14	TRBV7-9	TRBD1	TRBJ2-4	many	CASSKTGLQNIQYF	TGTGCCAGCAGCAAGACAGGGTTACAAAACATTCAGTACTTC
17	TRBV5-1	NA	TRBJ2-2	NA	CASSLKLAGDGAGELFF	TGCGCCAGCAGCTTAAAACTAGCAGGAGATGGGGCCGGGGAGCTGTTTTTT
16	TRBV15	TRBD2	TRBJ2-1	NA	CATSREGGGPYNEQFF	TGTGCCACCAGCAGAGAAGGCGGGGGACCGTACAATGAGCAGTTCTTC
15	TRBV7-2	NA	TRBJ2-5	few	CASSLALGGLETQYF	TGTGCCAGCAGCTTAGCTCTAGGAGGGTTAGAGACCCAGTACTTC
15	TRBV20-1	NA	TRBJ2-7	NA	CSASRGAGSYNEQYF	TGCAGTGCTAGTAGGGGGGCGGGATCCTACAATGAGCAGTACTTC
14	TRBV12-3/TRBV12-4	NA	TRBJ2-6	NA	CASSPRAGANVLTF	TGTGCCAGCAGCCCCCGTGCCGGGGCCAACGTCCTGACTTTC
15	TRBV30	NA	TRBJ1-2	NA	CAWSSLRQTNYGYTF	TGTGCCTGGAGTTCGCTCAGACAAACTAACTATGGCTACACCTTC
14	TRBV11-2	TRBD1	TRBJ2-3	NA	CASSQGTETDTQYF	TGTGCCAGCAGCCAGGGGACAGAGACAGATACGCAGTATTTT
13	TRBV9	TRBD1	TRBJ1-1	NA	CASGVGTVTEAFF	TGTGCCAGCGGCGTGGGGACAGTCACTGAAGCTTTCTTT
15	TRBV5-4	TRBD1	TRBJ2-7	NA	CASSLEDRGAYEQYF	TGTGCCAGCAGCTTGGAGGACAGGGGGGCCTACGAGCAGTACTTC
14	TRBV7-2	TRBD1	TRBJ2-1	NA	CASSLGQLKTEQFF	TGTGCCAGCAGCTTGGGACAGTTAAAAACTGAGCAGTTCTTC
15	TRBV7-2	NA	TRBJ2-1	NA	CASSLVEGGPNEQFF	TGTGCCAGCAGCTTAGTTGAGGGGGGGCCTAATGAGCAGTTCTTC
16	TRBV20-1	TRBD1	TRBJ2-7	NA	CSARAGDRESNSEQYF	TGCAGTGCTAGAGCTGGGGACAGGGAATCGAACAGTGAGCAGTACTTC
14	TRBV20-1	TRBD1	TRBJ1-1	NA	CSARVEGARGEAFF	TGCAGTGCTAGAGTTGAGGGGGCGCGGGGTGAAGCTTTCTTT
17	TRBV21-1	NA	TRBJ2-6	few	CATREQGIPSGANVLTF	TGTGCCACGAGGGAACAGGGGATTCCTTCTGGGGCCAACGTCCTGACTTTC
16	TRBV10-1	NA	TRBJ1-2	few	CASSDLRNPTLYGYTF	TGCGCCAGCAGTGATCTGCGGAACCCGACTCTTTATGGCTACACCTTC
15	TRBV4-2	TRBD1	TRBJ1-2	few	CASSHSTGKKDGYTF	TGTGCCAGCAGCCATTCGACAGGGAAAAAGGATGGCTACACCTTC
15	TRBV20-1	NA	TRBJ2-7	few	CSARDRRRTTYEQYF	TGCAGTGCTAGAGATAGACGGAGAACAACCTACGAGCAGTACTTC
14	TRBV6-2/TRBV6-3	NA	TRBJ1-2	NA	CASRLQTANYGYTF	TGTGCCAGCAGACTTCAGACAGCTAACTATGGCTACACCTTC
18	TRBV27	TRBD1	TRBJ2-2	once	CASSPGTGVPSGTGELFF	TGTGCCAGCAGTCCCGGGACAGGGGTCCCCTCGGGCACCGGGGAGCTGTTTTTT
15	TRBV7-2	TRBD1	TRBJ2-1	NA	CASRQRDSVYNEQFF	TGTGCCAGCCGACAACGGGACAGTGTTTACAATGAGCAGTTCTTC
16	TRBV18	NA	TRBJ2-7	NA	CASSEGAPNVNYEQYF	TGTGCCAGCTCGGAGGGGGCCCCCAATGTAAACTACGAGCAGTACTTC
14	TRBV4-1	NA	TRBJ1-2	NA	CASSQGVTVYGYTF	TGCGCCAGCAGCCAAGGCGTAACTGTCTATGGCTACACCTTC
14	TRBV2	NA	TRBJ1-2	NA	CASSEAGQGYGYTF	TGTGCCAGCAGTGAAGCGGGGCAGGGGTATGGCTACACCTTC